What follows are 7 T cell receptor beta chains derived from one specimen sequenced in a study of neurological immune-mediated disorders. TCRdb reprocessed the 5' RACE reads via MiXCR and lists one record per CDR3 protein. The sample gives more than 25,000 distinct CDR3 sequences, about 4% of which show up once; roughly 25% is in the top ten. Material for sequencing was CD4+ T cells from blood. The source is a woman between 35 and 50 years old in good health.

At least ten counts were recorded for this clonotype. V and J are TRBV6-1 and TRBJ2-1, with 15 bases identical to TRBD2. The CDR3 spans 17 residues. Germline V gene data show CDR1 as MNHNS and CDR2 as SASEGT. The V segment lost 3 bases and the J segment 7 bases; nucleotides outside the gene matches: 7. DNA for the CDR3: TGTGCCAGCAGTGATATAGGACTAGCGGGAGGGTGGAATGAGCAGTTCTTC. This sequence encodes CASSDIGLAGGWNEQFF.

This clonotype occurred many times. The rearrangement joins TRBV7-2 to TRBJ1-6; 10 nucleotides match TRBD1. There are 16 residues in the CDR3. Looked up from germline, CDR1 is SGHTA and CDR2 is FQGNSA. Trimming took 2 bases from V and 9 from J; bases not matched to a gene: 7. The DNA for the CDR3 is TGTGCCAGCAGCTTACCTTCCGGGACAGGGGTTTCACCCCTCCACTTT. This sequence encodes CASSLPSGTGVSPLHF.

A note on this clonotype: This may be a read error: a much more frequent sequence differs by one nucleotide. J is TRBJ2-5 and V is TRBV7-2, with D hard to call. V shed 5 bases and J shed 10 bases, with 17 bases lying between them. Germline V gives CDR1 SGHTA, CDR2 FQGNSA. CDR3 length equals 13 residues. CDR3 in DNA: TGTGCCAGCAGCCCGACAAGGCTAGGGAACCAGTACTTC. Its protein product is CASSPTRLGNQYF.

This clonotype appeared many times. The chain combines TRBV10-3 with TRBJ1-3, with D possibly matching TRBD1 (5 bases). The length of the CDR3 is 13 residues. Trimming left V 8 bases short and J 4 bases short, with 12 bases between. Germline CDR1 reads ENHRY; CDR2 reads SYGVKD. As DNA, the CDR3 is TGTGCCATCGGGGCCGGGGGAGGAAACACCATATATTTT. Translated, it gives CAIGAGGGNTIYF.

This clonotype was recorded at least ten times. The chain employs TRBV6-5 and TRBJ2-7; D not resolved. The V gene lost 4 bases and the J gene lost 3 bases, with 4 bases spanning the gap. The CDR3 has 11 residues. Germline-derived CDR1 and CDR2 are MNHEY and SVGAGI. In nucleotides, the CDR3 is TGTGCCAGCAGTTCCGTCTACGAGCAGTACTTC. Encoded protein: CASSSVYEQYF.

This clonotype is medium-sized. This chain uses TRBV29-1 with TRBJ1-1; possibly TRBD1 for D (5 bases). From germline, CDR1 is SQVTM and CDR2 ANQGSEA. V was shortened by 3 bases and J by 7 bases, with 9 bases between the two germline ends. This CDR3 is built from 11 residues. CDR3 DNA: TGCAGCGTTGACCGGACACTTGAAGCTTTCTTT. Translation: CSVDRTLEAFF.

Remarks on this clonotype: The CDR3 carries no conserved terminal phenylalanine or tryptophan, so it likely arises from a read error. The chain recombines TRBV6-1 with TRBJ2-4, with D possibly being TRBD1 or TRBD2 (5 bases each). CDR1 MNHNS and CDR2 SASEGT come from the germline V gene. The CDR3 runs 16 residues. V was shortened by 6 bases and J by 0 bases, with 15 bases between the two germline ends. CDR3 nucleotides: TGTGCCAGCAGGGAGGTGGGACGGCTAGCCAAAAACATTCAGTACTGC. Translation gives CASREVGRLAKNIQYC.